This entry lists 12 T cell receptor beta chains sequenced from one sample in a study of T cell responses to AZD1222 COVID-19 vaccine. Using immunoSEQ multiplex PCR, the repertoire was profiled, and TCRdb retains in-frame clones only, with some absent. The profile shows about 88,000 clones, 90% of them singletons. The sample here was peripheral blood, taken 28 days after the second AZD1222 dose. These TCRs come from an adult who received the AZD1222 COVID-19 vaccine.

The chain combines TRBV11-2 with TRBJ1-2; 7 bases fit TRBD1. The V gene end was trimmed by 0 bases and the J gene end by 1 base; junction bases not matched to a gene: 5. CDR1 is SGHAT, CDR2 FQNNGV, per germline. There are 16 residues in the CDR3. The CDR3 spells CASSLEGGASNYGYTF. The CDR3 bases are TGTGCCAGCAGCTTAGAAGGGGGCGCGAGTAACTATGGCTACACCTTC.

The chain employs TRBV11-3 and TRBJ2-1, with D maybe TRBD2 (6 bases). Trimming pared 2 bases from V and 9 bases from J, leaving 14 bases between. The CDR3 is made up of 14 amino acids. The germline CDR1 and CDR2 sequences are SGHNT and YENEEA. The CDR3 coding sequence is TGTGCCAGCAGCTTAAGTCCTAGCGTCGCTGAGCAGTTCTTC. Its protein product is CASSLSPSVAEQFF.

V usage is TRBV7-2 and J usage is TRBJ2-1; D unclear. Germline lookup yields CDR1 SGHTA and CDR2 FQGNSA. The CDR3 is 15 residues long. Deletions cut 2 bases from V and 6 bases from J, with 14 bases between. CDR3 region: CASSLRSSWGNEQFF. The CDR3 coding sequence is TGTGCCAGCAGCTTAAGGAGCTCCTGGGGCAATGAGCAGTTCTTC.

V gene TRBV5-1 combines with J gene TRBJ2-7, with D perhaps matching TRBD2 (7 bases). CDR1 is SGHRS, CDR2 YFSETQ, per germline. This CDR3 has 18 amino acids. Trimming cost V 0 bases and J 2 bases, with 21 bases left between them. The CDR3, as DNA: TGCGCCAGCAGCTTGGATCGCGGGGGCCACCCAAAAACCTACGAGCAGTACTTC. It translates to CASSLDRGGHPKTYEQYF.

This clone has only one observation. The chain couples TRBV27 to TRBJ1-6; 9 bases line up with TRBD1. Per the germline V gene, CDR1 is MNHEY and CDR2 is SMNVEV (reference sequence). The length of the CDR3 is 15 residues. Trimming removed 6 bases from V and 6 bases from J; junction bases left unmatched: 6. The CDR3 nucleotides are TGTGCCAGCAGGCCAGGGACAGGGTCTAATTCACCCCTCCACTTT. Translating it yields CASRPGTGSNSPLHF.

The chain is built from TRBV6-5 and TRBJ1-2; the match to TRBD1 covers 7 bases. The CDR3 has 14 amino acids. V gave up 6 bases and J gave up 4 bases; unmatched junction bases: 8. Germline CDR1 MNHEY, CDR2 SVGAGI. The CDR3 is CASRNDRVGYGYTF. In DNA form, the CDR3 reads TGTGCCAGCAGGAACGACAGGGTAGGCTATGGCTACACCTTC.

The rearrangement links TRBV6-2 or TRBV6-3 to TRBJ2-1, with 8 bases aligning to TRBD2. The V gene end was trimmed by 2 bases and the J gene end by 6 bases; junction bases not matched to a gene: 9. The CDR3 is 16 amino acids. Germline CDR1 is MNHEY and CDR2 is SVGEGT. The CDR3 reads CASSYQTGGLLNEQFF. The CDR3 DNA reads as TGTGCCAGCAGTTACCAAACGGGGGGGCTGCTCAATGAGCAGTTCTTC.

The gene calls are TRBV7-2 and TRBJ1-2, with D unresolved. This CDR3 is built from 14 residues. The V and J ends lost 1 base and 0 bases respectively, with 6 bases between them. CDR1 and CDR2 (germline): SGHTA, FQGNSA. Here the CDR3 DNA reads TGTGCCAGCAGCTTAGGTCACACTAACTATGGCTACACCTTC. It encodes CASSLGHTNYGYTF.

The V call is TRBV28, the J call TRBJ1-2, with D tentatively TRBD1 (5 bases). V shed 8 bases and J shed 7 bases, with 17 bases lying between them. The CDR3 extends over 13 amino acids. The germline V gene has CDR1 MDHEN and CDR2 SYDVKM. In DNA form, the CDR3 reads TGTGCCAGCGGATCGGGACGGCGGGCTGGCTACACCTTC. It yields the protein CASGSGRRAGYTF.

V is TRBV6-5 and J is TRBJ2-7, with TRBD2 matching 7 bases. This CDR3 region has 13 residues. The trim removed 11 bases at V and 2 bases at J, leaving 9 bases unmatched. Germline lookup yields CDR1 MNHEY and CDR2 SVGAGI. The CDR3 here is CAGRLAGTYEQYF. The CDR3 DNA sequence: TGTGCCGGCCGACTAGCCGGTACCTACGAGCAGTACTTC.

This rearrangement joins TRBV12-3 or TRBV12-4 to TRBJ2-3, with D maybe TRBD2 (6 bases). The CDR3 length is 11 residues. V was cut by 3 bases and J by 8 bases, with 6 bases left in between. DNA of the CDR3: TGTGCCAGCAGTTTGGAGGGTACGCAGTATTTT. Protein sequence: CASSLEGTQYF.

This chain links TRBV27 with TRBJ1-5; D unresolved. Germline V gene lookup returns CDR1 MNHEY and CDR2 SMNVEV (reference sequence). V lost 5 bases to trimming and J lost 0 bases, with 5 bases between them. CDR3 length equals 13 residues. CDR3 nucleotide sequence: TGTGCCAGCAGTGTTAATAGCAATCAGCCCCAGCATTTT. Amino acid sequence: CASSVNSNQPQHF.